This T cell receptor beta chain came from a study of shared T cell receptors in the human thymus. Germline CDR1 reads SEHNR; CDR2 reads FQNEAQ (reference sequence). The CDR3 is 14 amino acids. Profiling relied on immunoSEQ multiplex PCR, and the TCRdb table lists in-frame clones only, not all of them. Of about 710,000 clones in the sample, around 87% are singletons; the top ten hold under 0.01%. As for this clone: One end of the junction is discordant with germline, which a read error may explain.

These data were likewise used in another study, on human thymus T cells. That source reports: From resections taken during corrective heart surgery, the thymus tissue was obtained.

Sequencing used thymocytes. The sequence was obtained from a boy under two years old with a congenital heart defect. This chain joins TRBV7-9 and TRBJ2-1; D is perhaps TRBD2 (7 bases). The CDR3 DNA reads as TGTGCCAGCAGCTCGCCGCCCACCAGAGGGGGGGTACTCTTC. Translation: CASSSPPTRGGVLF.